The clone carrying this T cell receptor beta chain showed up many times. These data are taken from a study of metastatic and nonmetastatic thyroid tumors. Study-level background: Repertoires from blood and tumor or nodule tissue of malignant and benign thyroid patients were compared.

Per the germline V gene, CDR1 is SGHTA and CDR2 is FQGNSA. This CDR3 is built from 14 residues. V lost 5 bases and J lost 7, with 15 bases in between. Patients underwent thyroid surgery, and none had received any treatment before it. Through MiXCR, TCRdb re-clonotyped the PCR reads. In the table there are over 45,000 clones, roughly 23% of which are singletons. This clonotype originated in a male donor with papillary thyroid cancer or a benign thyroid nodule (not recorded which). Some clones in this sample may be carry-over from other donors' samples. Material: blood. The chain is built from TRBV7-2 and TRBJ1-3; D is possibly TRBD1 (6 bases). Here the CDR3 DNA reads TGTGCCAGCAGCCCCGATACAGGGAGGAACACCATATATTTT. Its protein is CASSPDTGRNTIYF.